This T cell receptor beta chain was recorded in a study of blood T cell repertoires in COVID-19. Study in general: Some COVID-19 samples were acute and others convalescent; all came from the United States, Italy and Spain. Sources were T cells, B-cell-depleted T cells, or PBMCs; the material itself was cDNA or gDNA.

The study assigned cohorts using participant-reported clinical history. The recovered donors of Cohort 3 showed two negative PCRs, clearance, or symptom resolution. The length of the CDR3 is 17 residues. Unmatched junction bases numbered 11, after V lost 5 bases and J lost 0 bases. CDR1 and CDR2 from the germline V gene are SGHRS and YFSETQ. Only in-frame clones appear in the TCRdb table, and some are missing; sequencing was by immunoSEQ multiplex PCR. Of around 300,000 clones listed, about 89% are singletons. Sequencing was performed on PBMCs or T cells enriched from blood (not recorded which). This rearrangement joins TRBV5-1 to TRBJ1-5, with 7 positions matching TRBD1. This clonotype was obtained from a woman under 40 who had recovered from COVID-19. The DNA for the CDR3 is TGCGCCAGCAGGGAGGGGGCGATTGGAGATAGCAATCAGCCCCAGCATTTT. Translating it yields CASREGAIGDSNQPQHF. Variable domain in full (rest from reference TRBV5-1 and TRBJ1-5): KAGVTQTPRYLIKTRGQQVTLSCSPISGHRSVSWYQQTPGQGLQFLFEYFSETQRNKGNFPGRFSGRQFSNSRSEMNVSTLELGDSALYLCASREGAIGDSNQPQHFGDGTRLSIL.